Sequencing of this T cell receptor beta chain was carried out in a study of T cells in localized non-small cell lung cancer. Study-wide results and caveats: Longer overall survival was associated with a higher density of T cells in the blood. Uninvolved nearby lung showed the greatest T cell clonality, exceeding that found in tumor. Only one tumor region was sequenced, so heterogeneity remains possible. Median around 54 top-100 tumor clones were shared with paired adjacent lung.

The table came from immunoSEQ multiplex PCR; TCRdb's copy has only in-frame clones and leaves some out. This table has about 74,000 clones, about 81% appearing once. Germline trimming cut 1 base from V and 1 base from J; bases unmatched to any gene: 3. The V gene's germline CDR1 is LGHNA and CDR2 YNFKEQ. The CDR3 has 16 amino acids. As for this clone: As yet, its antigen is unknown.

The receptor was derived from an older female donor with stage I lung adenocarcinoma. The chain recombines TRBV4-2 with TRBJ2-3, with 9 bases that match TRBD2. The sample was peripheral blood, taken before any cancer treatment. The CDR3 sequence is CASSQVSSGGTDTQYF. The DNA of the CDR3 is TGTGCCAGCAGCCAAGTATCTAGCGGGGGCACAGATACGCAGTATTTT.